Described below is a single T cell receptor beta chain sequence and its context. This sample was taken from a study of shared T cell receptors in the human thymus. V lost 1 base to trimming and J lost 0 bases; unmatched junction nucleotides: 6. This CDR3 spans 17 amino acids. Germline CDR1 is SGHTA and CDR2 is FQGNSA. TCRdb keeps only in-frame clones here, not all; method: immunoSEQ multiplex PCR. The sample has almost 550,000 clones; approximately 80% are singletons. These data also featured in a second study, about human thymus T cells.

This rearrangement joins TRBV7-2 to TRBJ2-7; 10 nucleotides match TRBD2. This TCR derives from a boy under three years old with a congenital heart defect. Sequencing was carried out using thymocytes. CDR3 amino acids: CASSLVGSGRASYEQYF. The CDR3 nucleotides are TGTGCCAGCAGCTTAGTTGGGAGCGGGAGGGCCTCCTACGAGCAGTACTTC.